This T cell receptor (beta chain) derives from a study of blood T cell repertoires in COVID-19 (dated by TCRdb to 2018 to 2021). Regarding the research as a whole: Samples from collaborators originated in the United States, Italy and Spain and spanned both the acute and convalescent phases of COVID-19. The prospective study material was composed of cDNA or gDNA derived from T cells, B-cell-depleted T cells, or PBMCs. Deeply sampled blood TCRbeta repertoires from subjects exposed to, actively infected with, or recovered from COVID-19 were included in the dataset. The repertoires were made available in a free public database intended to serve as a resource for research on the immune response to SARS-CoV-2. Samples came from the ongoing ImmuneRACE study (first 160 participants) plus 1,254 subjects from 6 global collaborators. A de-identified subject ID, COVID-19 status, age in years and sex were almost always included in the sample metadata. Where HLA class I and class II types were available, the types were taken from metadata supplied by the sample provider, not from assay-based typing.

Notes on this clone: The antigen it binds to is not known. No clone much larger than this one lies a single base away; base qualities are absent.

TCRbeta CDR3 regions were amplified from genomic DNA by means of the immunoSEQ Assay, a bias-controlled multiplex PCR. The original methods were these. The number of nucleated cells in each sample was estimated from the amplification of reference gene primers within the assay. To quantify the absolute abundance of each unique TCRbeta CDR3 rearrangement, sequence reads were collapsed and filtered. For each sample, productive Simpson clonality was calculated as the square root of Simpson's diversity index across productive rearrangements. The clones in this table, taken by TCRdb from immuneACCESS, are in-frame only. Not every clone is retained; where verified, under half of the shortfall comes from an unresolved V gene, and the cause of the rest is unknown. V, J and clone size are taken as reported in that table, and D and trimming were inferred from the DNA itself. Counted in this sample were just under 300,000 clones; 85% to 90% of them appeared once. The ten largest account for roughly 1.3% of the sample.

Here is what the overall study found, with its caveats: Clinical and demographic metadata were provided uncurated, with the amount varying by source and participant.

Each collaborating institution followed its own protocols to collect whole blood in K2EDTA tubes. For TCRbeta analysis, collaborator samples were shipped as frozen whole blood, as isolated PBMCs, or as DNA extracted from either sample type. The sample comprised peripheral blood. This TCR was recovered from an older man with acute or convalescent COVID-19.

CDR3 protein: CASSEQGATGYEQYF. The sequence in DNA is TGTGCCAGCAGTGAACAGGGGGCTACGGGTTACGAGCAGTACTTC. This sequence uses TRBV28 and TRBJ2-7, and 9 junctional nucleotides match TRBD1. The CDR3 spans 15 residues, from the cysteine through the phenylalanine. The CDR3 DNA has 45 bases and is translated from base 1. CDR1 and CDR2 (MDHEN, SYDVKM) derive from the germline V gene. Trimmed from V: 5 bases; trimmed from J: 4 bases; junction bases lacking a gene match: 9.